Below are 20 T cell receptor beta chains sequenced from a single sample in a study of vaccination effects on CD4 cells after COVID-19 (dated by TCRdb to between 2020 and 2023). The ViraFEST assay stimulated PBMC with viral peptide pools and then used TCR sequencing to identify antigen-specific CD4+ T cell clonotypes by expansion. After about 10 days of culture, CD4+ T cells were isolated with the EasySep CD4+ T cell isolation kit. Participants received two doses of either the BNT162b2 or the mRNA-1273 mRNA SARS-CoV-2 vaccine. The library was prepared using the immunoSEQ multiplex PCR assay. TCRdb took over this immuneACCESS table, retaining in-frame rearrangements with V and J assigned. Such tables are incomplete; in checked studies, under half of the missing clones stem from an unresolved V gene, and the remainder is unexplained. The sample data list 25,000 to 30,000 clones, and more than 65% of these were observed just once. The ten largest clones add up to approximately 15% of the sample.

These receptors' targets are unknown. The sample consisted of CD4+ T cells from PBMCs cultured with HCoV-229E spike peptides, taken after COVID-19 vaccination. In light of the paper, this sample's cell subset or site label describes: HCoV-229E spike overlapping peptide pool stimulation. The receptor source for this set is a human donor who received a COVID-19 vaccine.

CDR3 nucleotides: TGCGCCAGCAGTGAAACCCCAGACCATGAGCAGTTCTTC. Translating gives CASSETPDHEQFF. The V call is TRBV10-1, the J call TRBJ2-1; D gene uncertain. The V end lost 3 bases, the J end lost 8 bases, and 11 bases lay between the germline ends. In germline, CDR1 is WNHNN, CDR2 SYGVQD (reference sequence). This CDR3 is built from 13 residues.

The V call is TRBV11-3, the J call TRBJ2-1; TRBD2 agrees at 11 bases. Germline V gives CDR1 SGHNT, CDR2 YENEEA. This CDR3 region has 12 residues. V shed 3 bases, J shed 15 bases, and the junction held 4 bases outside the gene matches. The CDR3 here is CASSFSGGARFF. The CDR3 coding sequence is TGTGCCAGCAGCTTTAGCGGGGGGGCTCGGTTCTTC.

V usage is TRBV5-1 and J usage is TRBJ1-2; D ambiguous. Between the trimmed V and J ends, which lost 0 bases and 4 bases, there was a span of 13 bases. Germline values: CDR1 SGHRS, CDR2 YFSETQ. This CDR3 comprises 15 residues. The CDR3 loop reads CASSLDMADLYGYTF. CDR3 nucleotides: TGCGCCAGCAGCTTGGATATGGCCGATCTCTATGGCTACACCTTC.

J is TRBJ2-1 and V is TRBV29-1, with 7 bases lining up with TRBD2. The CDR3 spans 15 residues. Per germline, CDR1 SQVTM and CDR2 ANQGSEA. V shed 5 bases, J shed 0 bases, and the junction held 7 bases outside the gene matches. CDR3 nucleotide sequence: TGCAGCGTTTTAGGGGCGGGAGCCTCCTACAATGAGCAGTTCTTC. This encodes CSVLGAGASYNEQFF.

The CDR3 DNA is TGTGCCAGCAGCTGGCGGAGTTCACCCCTCCACTTT. Translated, it gives CASSWRSSPLHF. The V gene is TRBV6-5, the J gene TRBJ1-6; D is uncertain. CDR3 size: 12 residues. Germline-derived CDR1 and CDR2 are MNHEY and SVGAGI. The V and J ends lost 6 bases and 9 bases respectively, with 9 bases between them.

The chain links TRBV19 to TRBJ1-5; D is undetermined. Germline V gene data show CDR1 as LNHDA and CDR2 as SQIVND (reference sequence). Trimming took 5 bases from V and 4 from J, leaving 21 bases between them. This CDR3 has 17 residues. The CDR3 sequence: CASSSRGYAAVNQPQHF. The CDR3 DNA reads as TGTGCCAGTAGTTCCCGGGGTTACGCGGCCGTAAATCAGCCCCAGCATTTT.

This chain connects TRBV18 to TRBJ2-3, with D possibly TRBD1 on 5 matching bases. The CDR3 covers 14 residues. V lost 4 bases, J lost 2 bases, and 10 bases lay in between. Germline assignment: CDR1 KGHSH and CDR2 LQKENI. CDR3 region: CASSLQGNTDTQYF. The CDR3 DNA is TGTGCCAGCTCACTCCAGGGTAACACAGATACGCAGTATTTT. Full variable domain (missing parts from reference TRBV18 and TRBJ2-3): NAGVMQNPRHLVRRRGQEARLRCSPMKGHSHVYWYRQLPEEGLKFMVYLQKENIIDESGMPKERFSAEFPKEGPSILRIQQVVRGDSAAYFCASSLQGNTDTQYFGPGTRLTVL.

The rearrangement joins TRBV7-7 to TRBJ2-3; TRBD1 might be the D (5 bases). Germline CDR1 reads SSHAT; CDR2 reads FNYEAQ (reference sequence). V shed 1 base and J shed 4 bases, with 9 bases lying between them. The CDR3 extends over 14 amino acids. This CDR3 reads CASSLGVGADTQYF. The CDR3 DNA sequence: TGTGCCAGCAGCTTAGGCGTAGGGGCAGATACGCAGTATTTT.

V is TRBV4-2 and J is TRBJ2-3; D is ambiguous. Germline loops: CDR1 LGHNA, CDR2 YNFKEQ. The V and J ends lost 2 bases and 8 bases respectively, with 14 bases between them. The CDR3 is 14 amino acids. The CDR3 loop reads CASSQSQKTSTQYF. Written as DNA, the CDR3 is TGTGCCAGCAGCCAATCCCAGAAGACCTCTACGCAGTATTTT.

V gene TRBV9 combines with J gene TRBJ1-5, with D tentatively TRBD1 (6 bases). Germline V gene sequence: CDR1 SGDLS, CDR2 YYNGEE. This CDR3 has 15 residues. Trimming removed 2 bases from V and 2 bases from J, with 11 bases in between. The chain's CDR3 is CASSVGTLGNQPQHF. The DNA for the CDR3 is TGTGCCAGCAGCGTCGGGACATTGGGCAATCAGCCCCAGCATTTT.

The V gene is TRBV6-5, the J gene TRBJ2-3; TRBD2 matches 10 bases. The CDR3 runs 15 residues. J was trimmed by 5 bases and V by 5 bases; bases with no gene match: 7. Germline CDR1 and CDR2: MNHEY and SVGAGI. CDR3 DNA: TGTGCCAGCAGTATTACCGGGACTAGCGAAGATACGCAGTATTTT. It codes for CASSITGTSEDTQYF.

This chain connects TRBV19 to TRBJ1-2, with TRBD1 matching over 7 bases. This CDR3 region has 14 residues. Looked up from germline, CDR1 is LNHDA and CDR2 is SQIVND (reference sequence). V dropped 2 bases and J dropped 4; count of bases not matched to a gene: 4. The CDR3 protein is CASSIHRGSYGYTF. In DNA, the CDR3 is TGTGCCAGTAGTATACACAGGGGCAGCTATGGCTACACCTTC. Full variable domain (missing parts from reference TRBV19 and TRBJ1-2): DGGITQSPKYLFRKEGQNVTLSCEQNLNHDAMYWYRQDPGQGLRLIYYSQIVNDFQKGDIAEGYSVSREKKESFPLTVTSAQKNPTAFYLCASSIHRGSYGYTFGSGTRLTVV.

The CDR3 loop reads CASSLHRDTEAFF. Here the CDR3 DNA reads TGTGCCAGCTCACTACACAGGGACACTGAAGCTTTCTTT. The rearrangement joins TRBV18 to TRBJ1-1; weak D call: TRBD1 (6 bases). Per germline, CDR1 KGHSH and CDR2 LQKENI. V was trimmed by 4 bases and J by 3 bases, leaving 9 bases between them. This CDR3 comprises 13 residues.

CDR3 in amino acids: CATSVGTSGGARIQETQYF. The DNA for the CDR3 is TGTGCCACCAGTGTCGGGACTAGCGGGGGGGCAAGGATTCAAGAGACCCAGTACTTC. This rearrangement joins TRBV24-1 to TRBJ2-5; the match to TRBD2 covers 16 bases. CDR1 is KGHDR, CDR2 SFDVKD, per germline. The CDR3 is 19 residues long. Trimming at V came to 5 bases and at J to 2 bases, leaving 10 bases not matched to a gene.

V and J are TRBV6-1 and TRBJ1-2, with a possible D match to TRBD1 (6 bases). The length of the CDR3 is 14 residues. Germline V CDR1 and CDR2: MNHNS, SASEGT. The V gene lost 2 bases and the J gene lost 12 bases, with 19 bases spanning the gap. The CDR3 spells CASSETGTRLSDTF. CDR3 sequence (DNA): TGTGCCAGCAGTGAAACCGGGACACGGCTGAGTGACACCTTC.

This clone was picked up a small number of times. The CDR3 nucleotides read TGTGCCAGCAGCTTGGAGGTCTACGAGCAGTACTTC. Translating it yields CASSLEVYEQYF. The chain combines TRBV5-5 with TRBJ2-7; no definite D call. The ends were cut back, 0 bases at V and 3 bases at J, with 4 bases in the middle. Germline CDR1 reads SGHKS; CDR2 reads YYEKEE (reference sequence). This CDR3 has 12 residues. Filled out from reference TRBV5-5 and TRBJ2-7, the complete variable domain reads DAGVTQSPTHLIKTRGQQVTLRCSPISGHKSVSWYQQVLGQGPQFIFQYYEKEERGRGNFPDRFSARQFPNYSSELNVNALLLGDSALYLCASSLEVYEQYFGPGTRLTVT.

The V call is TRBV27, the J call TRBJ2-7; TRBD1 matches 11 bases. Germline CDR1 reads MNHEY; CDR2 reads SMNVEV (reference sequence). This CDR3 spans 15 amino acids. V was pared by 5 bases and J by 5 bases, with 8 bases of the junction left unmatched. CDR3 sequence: CASSPRTGGLHEQYF. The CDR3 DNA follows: TGTGCCAGCAGTCCTAGGACAGGGGGCTTACACGAGCAGTACTTC.

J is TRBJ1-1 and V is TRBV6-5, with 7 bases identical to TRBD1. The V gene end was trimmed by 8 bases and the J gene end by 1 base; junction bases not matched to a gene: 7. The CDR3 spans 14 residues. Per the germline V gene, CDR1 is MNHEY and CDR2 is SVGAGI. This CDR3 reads CASGGQAWNTEAFF. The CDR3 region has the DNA TGTGCCAGCGGAGGACAGGCCTGGAACACTGAAGCTTTCTTT.

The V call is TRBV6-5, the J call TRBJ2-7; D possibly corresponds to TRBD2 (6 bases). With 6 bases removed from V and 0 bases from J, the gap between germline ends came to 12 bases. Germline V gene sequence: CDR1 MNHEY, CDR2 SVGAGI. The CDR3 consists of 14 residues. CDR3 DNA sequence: TGTGCCAGCAGGGATCAGCGGGCCTCCTACGAGCAGTACTTC. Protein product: CASRDQRASYEQYF.

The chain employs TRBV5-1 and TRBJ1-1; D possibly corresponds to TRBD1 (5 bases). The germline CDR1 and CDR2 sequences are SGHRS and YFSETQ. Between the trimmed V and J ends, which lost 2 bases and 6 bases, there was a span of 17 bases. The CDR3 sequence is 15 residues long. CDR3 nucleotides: TGCGCCAGCAGCTTCGGGGTCGGGGGGAAGGCTGAAGCTTTCTTT. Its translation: CASSFGVGGKAEAFF.